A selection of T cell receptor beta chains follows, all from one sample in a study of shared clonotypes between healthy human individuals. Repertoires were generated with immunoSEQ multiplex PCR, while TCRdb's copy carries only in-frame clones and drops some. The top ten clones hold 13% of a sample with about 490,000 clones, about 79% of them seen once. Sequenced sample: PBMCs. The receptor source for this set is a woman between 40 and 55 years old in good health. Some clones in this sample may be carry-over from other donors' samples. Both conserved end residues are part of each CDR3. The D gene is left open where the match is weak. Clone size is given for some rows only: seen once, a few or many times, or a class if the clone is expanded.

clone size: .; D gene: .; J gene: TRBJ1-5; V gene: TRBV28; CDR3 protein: CASRARVNQPQHF; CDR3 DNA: TGTGCCAGCAGAGCTAGGGTAAATCAGCCCCAGCATTTT
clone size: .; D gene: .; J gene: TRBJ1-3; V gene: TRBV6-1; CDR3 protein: CASSRQADSGNTIYF; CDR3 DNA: TGTGCCAGCAGTCGACAGGCAGACTCTGGAAACACCATATATTTT
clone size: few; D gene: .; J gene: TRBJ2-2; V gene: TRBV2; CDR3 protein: CASKRDTGELFF; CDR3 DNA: TGTGCCAGCAAAAGGGACACCGGGGAGCTGTTTTTT
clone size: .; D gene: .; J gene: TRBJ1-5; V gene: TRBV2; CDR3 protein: CASRRGQISNQPQHF; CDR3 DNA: TGTGCCAGCAGGCGCGGACAGATAAGCAATCAGCCCCAGCATTTT
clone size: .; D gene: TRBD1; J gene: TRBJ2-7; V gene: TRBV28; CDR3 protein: CASSLRGQGGVYEQYF; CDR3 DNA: TGTGCCAGCAGTTTAAGGGGACAGGGAGGAGTCTACGAGCAGTACTTC
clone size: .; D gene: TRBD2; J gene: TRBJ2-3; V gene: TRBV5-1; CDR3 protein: CASSPGTSGRPDTQYF; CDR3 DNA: TGCGCCAGCAGCCCTGGGACTAGCGGGAGACCAGATACGCAGTATTTT
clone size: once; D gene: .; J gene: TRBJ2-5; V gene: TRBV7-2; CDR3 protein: CASSYGTAPRETQYF; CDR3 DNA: TGTGCCAGCAGCTACGGGACCGCCCCTCGGGAGACCCAGTACTTC
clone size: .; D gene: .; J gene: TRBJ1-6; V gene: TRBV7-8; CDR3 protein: CASSAQVTSPLHF; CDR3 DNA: TGTGCCAGCAGCGCCCAGGTGACTTCACCCCTCCACTTT
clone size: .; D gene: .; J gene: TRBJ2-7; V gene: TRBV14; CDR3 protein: CASSAHYEQYF; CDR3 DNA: TGTGCCAGCAGCGCCCACTACGAGCAGTACTTC
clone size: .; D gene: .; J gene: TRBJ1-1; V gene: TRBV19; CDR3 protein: CASSSAGGGRGTLTEAFF; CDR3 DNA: TGTGCCAGTAGTTCCGCCGGTGGCGGGAGAGGGACTCTAACTGAAGCTTTCTTT
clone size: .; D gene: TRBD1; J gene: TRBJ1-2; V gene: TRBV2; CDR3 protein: CAILGPGGYGYTF; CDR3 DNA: TGTGCCATTCTCGGACCAGGGGGCTATGGCTACACCTTC
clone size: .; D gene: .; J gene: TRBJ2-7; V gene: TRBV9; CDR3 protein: CASSVTGSSAYEQYF; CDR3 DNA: TGTGCCAGCAGCGTTACAGGGAGTTCGGCCTACGAGCAGTACTTC
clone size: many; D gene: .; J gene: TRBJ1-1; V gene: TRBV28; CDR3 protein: CASSLSYRVGEAFF; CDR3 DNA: TGTGCCAGCAGTTTATCCTACAGGGTTGGGGAAGCTTTCTTT
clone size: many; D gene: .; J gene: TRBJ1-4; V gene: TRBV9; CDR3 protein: CASSVEVGGDLFF; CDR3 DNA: TGTGCCAGCAGCGTAGAAGTTGGAGGGGATCTGTTTTTT
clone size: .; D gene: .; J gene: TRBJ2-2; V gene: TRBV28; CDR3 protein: CASNAAGALNTGELFF; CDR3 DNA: TGTGCCAGCAACGCCGCGGGGGCGCTAAACACCGGGGAGCTGTTTTTT
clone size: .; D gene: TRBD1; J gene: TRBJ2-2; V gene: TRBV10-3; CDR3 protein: CAISDLYRGRTGELFF; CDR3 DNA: TGTGCCATCAGTGACTTATACAGGGGGCGGACCGGGGAGCTGTTTTTT
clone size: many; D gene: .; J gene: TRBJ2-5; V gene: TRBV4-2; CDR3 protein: CASSQDGALRGGQETQYF; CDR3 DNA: TGTGCCAGCAGCCAAGATGGGGCCCTCAGGGGCGGCCAAGAGACCCAGTACTTC
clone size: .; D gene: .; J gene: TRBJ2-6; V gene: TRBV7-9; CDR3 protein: CASSLVAESFSGANVLTF; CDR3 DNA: TGTGCCAGCAGCTTAGTGGCCGAATCCTTCTCTGGGGCCAACGTCCTGACTTTC
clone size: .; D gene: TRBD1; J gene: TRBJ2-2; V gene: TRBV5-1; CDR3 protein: CASSSMTGGGGELFF; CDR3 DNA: TGCGCCAGCAGCTCTATGACAGGGGGCGGCGGGGAGCTGTTTTTT
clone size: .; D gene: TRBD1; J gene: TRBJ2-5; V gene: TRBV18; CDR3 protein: CASSPARDRVVETQYF; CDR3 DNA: TGTGCCAGCTCACCCGCCCGGGACAGGGTTGTGGAGACCCAGTACTTC
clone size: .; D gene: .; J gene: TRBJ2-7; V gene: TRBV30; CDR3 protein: CAWNPSRTYEQYF; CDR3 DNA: TGTGCCTGGAACCCTTCCCGGACCTACGAGCAGTACTTC
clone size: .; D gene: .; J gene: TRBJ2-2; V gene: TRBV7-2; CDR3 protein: CASSWDSNTGELFF; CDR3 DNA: TGTGCCAGCAGCTGGGACTCCAACACCGGGGAGCTGTTTTTT
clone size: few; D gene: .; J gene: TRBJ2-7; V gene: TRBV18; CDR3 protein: CASSPQDINEQYF; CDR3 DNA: TGTGCCAGCTCACCCCAGGACATTAACGAGCAGTACTTC
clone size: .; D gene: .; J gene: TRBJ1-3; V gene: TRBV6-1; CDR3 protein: CASSESVLIGNTIYF; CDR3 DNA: TGTGCCAGCAGTGAATCGGTTCTTATAGGGAACACCATATATTTT
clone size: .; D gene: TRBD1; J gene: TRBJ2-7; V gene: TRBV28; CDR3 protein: CASSSTTGTGGSYEQYF; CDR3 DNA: TGTGCCAGCAGTTCAACAACCGGGACAGGGGGATCCTACGAGCAGTACTTC
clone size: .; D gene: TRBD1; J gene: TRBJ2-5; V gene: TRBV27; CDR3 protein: CASSSRTGWLQETQYF; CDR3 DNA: TGTGCCAGCAGTTCTAGGACAGGGTGGTTGCAAGAGACCCAGTACTTC
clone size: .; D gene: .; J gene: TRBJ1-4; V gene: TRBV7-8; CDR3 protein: CASSLGRQVVSEKLFF; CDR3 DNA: TGTGCCAGCAGCCTCGGGCGACAGGTAGTGAGTGAAAAACTGTTTTTT
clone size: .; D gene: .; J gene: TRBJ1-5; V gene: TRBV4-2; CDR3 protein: CASSQDLSNQPQHF; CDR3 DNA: TGTGCCAGCAGCCAAGATCTGAGCAATCAGCCCCAGCATTTT
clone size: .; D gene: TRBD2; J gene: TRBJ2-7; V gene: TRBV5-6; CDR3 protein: CASSLLAGQPYEQYF; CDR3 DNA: TGTGCCAGCAGCTTACTAGCGGGACAGCCCTACGAGCAGTACTTC
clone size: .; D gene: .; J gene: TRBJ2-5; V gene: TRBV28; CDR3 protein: CASSFPQETQYF; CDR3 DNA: TGTGCCAGCAGTTTCCCACAAGAGACCCAGTACTTC
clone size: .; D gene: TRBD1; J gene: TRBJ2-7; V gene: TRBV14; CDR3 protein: CASSRDRGTEQYF; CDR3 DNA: TGTGCCAGCAGCCGGGACAGGGGGACCGAGCAGTACTTC
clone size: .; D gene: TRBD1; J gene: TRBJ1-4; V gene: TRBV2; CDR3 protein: CASTRTGSRNEKLFF; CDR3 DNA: TGTGCCAGCACCCGGACAGGGAGCCGTAATGAAAAACTGTTTTTT
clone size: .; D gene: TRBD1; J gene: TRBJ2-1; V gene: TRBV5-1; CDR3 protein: CASSLGGQGPYNEQFF; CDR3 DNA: TGCGCCAGCAGCTTGGGGGGACAGGGCCCCTACAATGAGCAGTTCTTC
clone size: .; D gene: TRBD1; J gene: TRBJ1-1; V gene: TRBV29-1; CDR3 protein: CSAGQAWNTEAFF; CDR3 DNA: TGCAGCGCGGGACAGGCCTGGAACACTGAAGCTTTCTTT
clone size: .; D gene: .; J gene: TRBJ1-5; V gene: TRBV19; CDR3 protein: CASSPRGGLGNQPQHF; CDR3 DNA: TGTGCCAGTAGTCCGCGGGGGGGGCTAGGCAATCAGCCCCAGCATTTT
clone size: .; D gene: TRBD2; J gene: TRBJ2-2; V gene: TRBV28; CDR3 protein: CASSHRLAGVLSNTGELFF; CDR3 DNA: TGTGCCAGCAGCCATAGACTAGCGGGAGTTCTGTCGAACACCGGGGAGCTGTTTTTT
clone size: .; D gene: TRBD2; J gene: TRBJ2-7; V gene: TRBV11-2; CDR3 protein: CASSSTTSGRSYEQYF; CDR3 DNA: TGTGCCAGCAGCTCAACGACTAGCGGTCGCTCCTACGAGCAGTACTTC
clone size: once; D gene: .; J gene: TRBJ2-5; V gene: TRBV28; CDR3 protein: CASSKQGVQETQYF; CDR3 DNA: TGTGCCAGCAGTAAACAGGGAGTACAAGAGACCCAGTACTTC
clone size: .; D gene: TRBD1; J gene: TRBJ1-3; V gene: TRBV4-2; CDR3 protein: CASSQEVGQGAGNTIYF; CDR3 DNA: TGTGCCAGCAGCCAAGAGGTGGGACAGGGGGCTGGAAACACCATATATTTT
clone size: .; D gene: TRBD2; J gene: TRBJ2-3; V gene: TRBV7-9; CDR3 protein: CASSLGLAGASDTQYF; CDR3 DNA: TGTGCCAGCAGCTTAGGACTAGCAGGAGCGAGCGATACGCAGTATTTT
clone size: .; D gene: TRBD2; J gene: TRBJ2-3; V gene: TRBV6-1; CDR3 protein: CASPLGTSESDTQYF; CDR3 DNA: TGTGCCAGTCCACTGGGGACTAGCGAGTCAGATACGCAGTATTTT
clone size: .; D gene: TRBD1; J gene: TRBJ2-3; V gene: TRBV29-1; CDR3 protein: CSVEQGEGATDTQYF; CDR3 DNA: TGCAGCGTTGAGCAGGGAGAGGGGGCCACAGATACGCAGTATTTT
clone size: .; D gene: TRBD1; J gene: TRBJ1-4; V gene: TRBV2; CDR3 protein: CASSANRGNEKLFF; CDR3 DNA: TGTGCCAGCAGTGCCAACAGGGGGAATGAAAAACTGTTTTTT
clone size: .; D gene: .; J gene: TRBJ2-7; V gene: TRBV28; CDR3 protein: CASSLSPDWSAYEQYF; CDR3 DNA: TGTGCCAGCAGTTTATCCCCGGACTGGAGTGCCTACGAGCAGTACTTC
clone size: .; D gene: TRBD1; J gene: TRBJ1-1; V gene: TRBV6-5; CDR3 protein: CASSTDRGSTEAFF; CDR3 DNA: TGTGCCAGCAGTACCGACAGGGGGTCCACTGAAGCTTTCTTT
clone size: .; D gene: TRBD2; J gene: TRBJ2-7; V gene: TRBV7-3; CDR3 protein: CASSLGLAGGPYEQYF; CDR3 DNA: TGTGCCAGCAGCTTAGGACTAGCGGGAGGGCCCTACGAGCAGTACTTC
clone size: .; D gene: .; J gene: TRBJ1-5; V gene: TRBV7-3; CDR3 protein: CASSASGNQPQHF; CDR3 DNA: TGTGCCAGCAGCGCCTCGGGTAATCAGCCCCAGCATTTT
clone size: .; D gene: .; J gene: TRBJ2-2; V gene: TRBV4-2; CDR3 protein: CASSQVGPSSSNTGELFF; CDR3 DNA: TGTGCCAGCAGCCAAGTGGGGCCCTCTAGTTCGAACACCGGGGAGCTGTTTTTT
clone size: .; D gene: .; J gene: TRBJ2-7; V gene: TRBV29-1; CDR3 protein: CSVEDRGVGLSF; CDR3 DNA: TGCAGCGTTGAAGATAGGGGTGTCGGACTTTCCTTC
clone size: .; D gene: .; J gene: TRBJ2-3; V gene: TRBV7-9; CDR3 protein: CASSSHLKLDTQYF; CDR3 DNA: TGTGCCAGCAGCTCCCACCTGAAGCTGGATACGCAGTATTTT
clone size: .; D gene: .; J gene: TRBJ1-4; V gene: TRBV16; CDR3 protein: CASSQFRGPNEKLFF; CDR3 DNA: TGTGCCAGCAGCCAATTTCGGGGGCCGAATGAAAAACTGTTTTTT
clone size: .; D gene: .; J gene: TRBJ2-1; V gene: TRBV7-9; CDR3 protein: CASSYAAPNEQFF; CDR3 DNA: TGTGCCAGCAGCTACGCGGCTCCAAATGAGCAGTTCTTC
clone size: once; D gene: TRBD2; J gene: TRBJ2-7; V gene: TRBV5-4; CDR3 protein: CASSWTSGRRYEQYF; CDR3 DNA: TGTGCCAGCAGCTGGACTAGCGGGAGGCGTTACGAGCAGTACTTC
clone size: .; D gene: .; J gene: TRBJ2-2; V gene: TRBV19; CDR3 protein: CASSPGLNTGELFF; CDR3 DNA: TGTGCCAGTAGTCCGGGACTTAACACCGGGGAGCTGTTTTTT
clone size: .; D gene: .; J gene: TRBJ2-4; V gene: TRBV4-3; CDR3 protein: CASSQNGGIAKNIQYF; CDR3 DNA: TGCGCCAGCAGCCAAAACGGGGGAATAGCCAAAAACATTCAGTACTTC
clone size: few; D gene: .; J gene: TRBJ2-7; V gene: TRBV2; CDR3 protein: CASKRGPSYEQYF; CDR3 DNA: TGTGCCAGCAAACGGGGACCCTCCTACGAGCAGTACTTC
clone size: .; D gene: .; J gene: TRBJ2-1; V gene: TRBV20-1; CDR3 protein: CSASQGGEQFF; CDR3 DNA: TGCAGTGCTAGCCAGGGGGGTGAGCAGTTCTTC
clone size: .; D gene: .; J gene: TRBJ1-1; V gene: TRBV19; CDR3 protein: CASRVDRFTEAFF; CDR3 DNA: TGTGCCAGTAGGGTAGACAGGTTCACTGAAGCTTTCTTT
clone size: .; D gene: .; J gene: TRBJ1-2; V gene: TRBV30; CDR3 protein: CAWSVGQAYGYTF; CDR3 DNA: TGTGCCTGGAGTGTAGGTCAGGCCTATGGCTACACCTTC
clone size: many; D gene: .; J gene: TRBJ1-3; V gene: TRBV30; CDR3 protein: CAWRTYLDGSGNTIYF; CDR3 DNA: TGTGCCTGGAGAACGTACTTGGACGGTTCTGGAAACACCATATATTTT